This TCR beta chain was obtained from a study of Ad26.COV2.S vaccination and SARS-CoV-2 variants. Libraries were prepared by immunoSEQ multiplex PCR; TCRdb keeps only in-frame clonotypes and omits some of them. The sample shows 410,000 or so clones, 75% to 95% of them seen only once. Treatment denoted: 15 to 20 received Ad26.COV2.S at low or high dose, single or two shots; 5 received placebo; per-sample allocation not given. Specimen acquisition occurred on day 63 following the initial vaccine or placebo injection. Based in Boston, the donor was an adult of 18-55 years. The material sequenced was peripheral blood, taken in a trial of Ad26.COV2.S vaccine versus placebo. This TCR derives from a person aged 18 to 65 who received the Ad26.COV2.S COVID-19 vaccine or a placebo.

The CDR3 DNA is TGTGCCAGCAGTTATCGGACTGGGGCAGACGGTGAGCAGTTCTTC. This codes for CASSYRTGADGEQFF. The genes are TRBV14 and TRBJ2-1, with D perhaps given as TRBD1 or TRBD2 (5 bases each). This CDR3 has 15 residues. Trimming took 6 bases from V and 9 from J, leaving 21 bases between them. The germline V gene has CDR1 SGHDN and CDR2 FVKESK.